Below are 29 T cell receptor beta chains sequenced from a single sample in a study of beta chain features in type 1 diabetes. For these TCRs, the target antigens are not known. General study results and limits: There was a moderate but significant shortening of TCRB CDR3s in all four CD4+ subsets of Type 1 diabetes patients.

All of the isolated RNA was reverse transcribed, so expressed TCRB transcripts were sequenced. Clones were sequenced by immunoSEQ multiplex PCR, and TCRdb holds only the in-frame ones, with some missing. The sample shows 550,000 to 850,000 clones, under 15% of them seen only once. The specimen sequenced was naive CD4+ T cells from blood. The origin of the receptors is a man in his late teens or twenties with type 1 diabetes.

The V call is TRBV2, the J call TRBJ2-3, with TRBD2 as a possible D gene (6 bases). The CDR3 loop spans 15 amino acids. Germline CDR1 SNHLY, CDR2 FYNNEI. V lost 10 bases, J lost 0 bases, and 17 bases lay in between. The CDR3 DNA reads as TGTGCCACCCCCCGTGGCGGGGCGAGCACAGATACGCAGTATTTT. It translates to CATPRGGASTDTQYF. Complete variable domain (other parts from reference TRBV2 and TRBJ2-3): EPEVTQTPSHQVTQMGQEVILRCVPISNHLYFYWYRQILGQKVEFLVSFYNNEISEKSEIFDDQFSVERPDGSNFTLKIRSTKLEDSAMYFCATPRGGASTDTQYFGPGTRLTVL.

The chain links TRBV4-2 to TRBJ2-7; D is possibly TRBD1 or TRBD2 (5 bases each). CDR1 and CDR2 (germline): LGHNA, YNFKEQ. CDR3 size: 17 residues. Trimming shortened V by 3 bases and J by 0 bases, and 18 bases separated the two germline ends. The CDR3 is CASSQGSGTASSYEQYF. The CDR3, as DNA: TGTGCCAGCAGCCAGGGATCCGGGACGGCAAGCTCCTACGAGCAGTACTTC.

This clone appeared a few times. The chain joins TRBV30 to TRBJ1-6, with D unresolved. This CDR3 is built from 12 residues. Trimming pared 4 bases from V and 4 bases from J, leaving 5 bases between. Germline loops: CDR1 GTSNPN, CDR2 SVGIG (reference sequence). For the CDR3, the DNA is TGTGCCTGGACTGAATATAATTCACCCCTCCACTTT. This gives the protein CAWTEYNSPLHF.

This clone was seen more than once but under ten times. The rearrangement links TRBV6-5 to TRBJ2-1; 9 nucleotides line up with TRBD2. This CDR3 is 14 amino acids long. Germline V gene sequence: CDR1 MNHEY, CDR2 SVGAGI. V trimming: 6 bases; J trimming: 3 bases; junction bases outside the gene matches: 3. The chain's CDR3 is CASRGLASYNEQFF. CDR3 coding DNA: TGTGCCAGCAGAGGACTAGCGAGCTACAATGAGCAGTTCTTC.

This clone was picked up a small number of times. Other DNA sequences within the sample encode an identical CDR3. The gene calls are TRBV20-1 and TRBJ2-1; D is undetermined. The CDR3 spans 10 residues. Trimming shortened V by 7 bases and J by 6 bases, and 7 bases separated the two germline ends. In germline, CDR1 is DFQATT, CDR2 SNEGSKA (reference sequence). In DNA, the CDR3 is TGCAGTGTCTTGGGCAATGAGCAGTTCTTC. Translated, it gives CSVLGNEQFF.

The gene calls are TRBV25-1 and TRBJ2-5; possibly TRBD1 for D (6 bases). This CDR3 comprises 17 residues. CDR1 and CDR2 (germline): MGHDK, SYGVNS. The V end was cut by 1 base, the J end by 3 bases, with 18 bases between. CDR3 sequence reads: CASSESRSGGPKETQYF. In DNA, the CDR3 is TGTGCCAGCAGTGAATCCCGGTCTGGGGGCCCCAAAGAGACCCAGTACTTC.

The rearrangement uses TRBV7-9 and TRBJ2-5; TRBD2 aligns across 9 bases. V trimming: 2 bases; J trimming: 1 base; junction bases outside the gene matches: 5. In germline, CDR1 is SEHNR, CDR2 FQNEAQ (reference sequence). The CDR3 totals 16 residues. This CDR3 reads CASSLSNSGGQETQYF. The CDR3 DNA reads TGTGCCAGCAGCTTATCTAATAGCGGGGGCCAAGAGACCCAGTACTTC.

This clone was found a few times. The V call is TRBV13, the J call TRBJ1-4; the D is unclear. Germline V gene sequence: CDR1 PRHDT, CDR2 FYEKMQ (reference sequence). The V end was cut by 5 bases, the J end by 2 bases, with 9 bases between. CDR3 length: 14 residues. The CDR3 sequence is CASSTRMTNEKLFF. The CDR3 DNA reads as TGTGCCAGCAGCACAAGAATGACTAATGAAAAACTGTTTTTT. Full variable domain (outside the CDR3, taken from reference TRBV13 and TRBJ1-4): AAGVIQSPRHLIKEKRETATLKCYPIPRHDTVYWYQQGPGQDPQFLISFYEKMQSDKGSIPDRFSAQQFSDYHSELNMSSLELGDSALYFCASSTRMTNEKLFFGSGTQLSVL.

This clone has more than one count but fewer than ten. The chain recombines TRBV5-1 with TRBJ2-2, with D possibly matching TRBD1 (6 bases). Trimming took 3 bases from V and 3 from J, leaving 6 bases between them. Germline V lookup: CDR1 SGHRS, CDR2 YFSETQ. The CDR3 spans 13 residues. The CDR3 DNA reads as TGCGCCAGCAGCTGGACAGACACCGGGGAGCTGTTTTTT. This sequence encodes CASSWTDTGELFF.

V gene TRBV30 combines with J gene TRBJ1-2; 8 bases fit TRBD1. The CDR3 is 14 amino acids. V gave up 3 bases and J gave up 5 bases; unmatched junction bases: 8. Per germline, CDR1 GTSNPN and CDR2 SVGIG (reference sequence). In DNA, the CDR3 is TGTGCCTGGAGGGCAGGGGGCGGGTGGTATGGCTACACCTTC. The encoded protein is CAWRAGGGWYGYTF.

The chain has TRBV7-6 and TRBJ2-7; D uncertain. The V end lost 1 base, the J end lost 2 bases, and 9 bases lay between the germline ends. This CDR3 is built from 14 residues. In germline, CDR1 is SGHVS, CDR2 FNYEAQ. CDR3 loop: CASSLGGSAYEQYF. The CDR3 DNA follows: TGTGCCAGCAGCTTAGGCGGAAGCGCCTACGAGCAGTACTTC.

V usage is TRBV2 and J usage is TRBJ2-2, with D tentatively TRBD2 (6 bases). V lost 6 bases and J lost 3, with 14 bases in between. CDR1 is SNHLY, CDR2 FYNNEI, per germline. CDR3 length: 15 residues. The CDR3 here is CASRRDSSYTGELFF. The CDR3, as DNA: TGTGCCAGCAGACGGGACTCCTCTTACACCGGGGAGCTGTTTTTT.

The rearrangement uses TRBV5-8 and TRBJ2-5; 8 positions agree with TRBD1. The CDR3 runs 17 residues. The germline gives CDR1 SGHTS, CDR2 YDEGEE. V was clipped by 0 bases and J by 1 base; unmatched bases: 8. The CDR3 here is CASSLGTGGAPQETQYF. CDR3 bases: TGTGCCAGCAGCTTGGGTACAGGGGGTGCACCCCAAGAGACCCAGTACTTC.

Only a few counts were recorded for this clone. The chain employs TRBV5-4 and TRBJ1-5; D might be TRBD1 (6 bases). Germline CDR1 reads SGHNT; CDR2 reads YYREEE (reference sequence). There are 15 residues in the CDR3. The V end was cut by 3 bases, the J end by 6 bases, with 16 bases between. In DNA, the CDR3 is TGTGCCAGCAGCTCGTACGGGACAAAGGGTCAGCCCCAGCATTTT. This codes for CASSSYGTKGQPQHF.

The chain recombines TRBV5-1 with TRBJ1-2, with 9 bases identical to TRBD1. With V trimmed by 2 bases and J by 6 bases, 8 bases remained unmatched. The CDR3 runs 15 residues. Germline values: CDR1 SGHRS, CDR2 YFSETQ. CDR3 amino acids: CASSLLSDRGNGYTF. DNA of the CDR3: TGCGCCAGCAGCTTACTCTCAGACAGGGGGAATGGCTACACCTTC.

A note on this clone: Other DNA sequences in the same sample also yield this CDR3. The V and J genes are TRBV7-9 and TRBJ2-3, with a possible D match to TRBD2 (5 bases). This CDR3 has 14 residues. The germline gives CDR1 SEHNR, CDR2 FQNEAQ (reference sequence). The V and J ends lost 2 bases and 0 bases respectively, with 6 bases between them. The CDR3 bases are TGTGCCAGCAGCTTATCGGGGAGCACAGATACGCAGTATTTT. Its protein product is CASSLSGSTDTQYF.

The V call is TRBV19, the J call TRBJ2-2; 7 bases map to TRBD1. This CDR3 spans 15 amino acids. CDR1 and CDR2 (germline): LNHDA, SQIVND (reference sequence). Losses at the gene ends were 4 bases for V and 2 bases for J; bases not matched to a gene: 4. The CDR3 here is CASSTGTANTGELFF. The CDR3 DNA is TGTGCCAGTAGTACCGGGACAGCTAACACCGGGGAGCTGTTTTTT.

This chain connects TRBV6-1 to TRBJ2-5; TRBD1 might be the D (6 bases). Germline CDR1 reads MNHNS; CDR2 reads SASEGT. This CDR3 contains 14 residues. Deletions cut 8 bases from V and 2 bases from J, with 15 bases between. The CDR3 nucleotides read TGTGCCAGCTCACCGAGGGGGAGTCAAGAGACCCAGTACTTC. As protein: CASSPRGSQETQYF.

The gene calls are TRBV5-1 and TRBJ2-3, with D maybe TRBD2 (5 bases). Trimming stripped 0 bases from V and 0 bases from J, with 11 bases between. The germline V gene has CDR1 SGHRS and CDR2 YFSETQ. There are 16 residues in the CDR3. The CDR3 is CASSLAFLASTDTQYF. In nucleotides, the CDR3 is TGCGCCAGCAGCTTGGCCTTCCTAGCTAGCACAGATACGCAGTATTTT.

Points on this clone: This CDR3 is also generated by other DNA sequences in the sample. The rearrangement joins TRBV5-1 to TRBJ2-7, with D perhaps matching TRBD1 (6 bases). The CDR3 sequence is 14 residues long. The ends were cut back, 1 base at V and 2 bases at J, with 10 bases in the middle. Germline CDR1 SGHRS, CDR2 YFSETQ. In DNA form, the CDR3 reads TGCGCCAGCAGCTTGACAGGGATAACCTACGAGCAGTACTTC. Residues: CASSLTGITYEQYF.

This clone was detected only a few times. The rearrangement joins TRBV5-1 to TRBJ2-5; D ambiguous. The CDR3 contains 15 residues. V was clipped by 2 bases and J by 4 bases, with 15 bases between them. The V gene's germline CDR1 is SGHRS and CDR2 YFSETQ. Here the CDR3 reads CASSFSDAVRETQYF. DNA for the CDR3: TGCGCCAGCAGCTTTTCGGACGCTGTTCGAGAGACCCAGTACTTC.

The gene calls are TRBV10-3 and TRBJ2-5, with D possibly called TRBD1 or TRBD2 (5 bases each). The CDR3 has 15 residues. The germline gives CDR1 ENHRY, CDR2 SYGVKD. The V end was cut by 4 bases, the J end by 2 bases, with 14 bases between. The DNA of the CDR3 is TGTGCCATCAGTGCCACCGACAGCGGACAAGAGACCCAGTACTTC. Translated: CAISATDSGQETQYF.

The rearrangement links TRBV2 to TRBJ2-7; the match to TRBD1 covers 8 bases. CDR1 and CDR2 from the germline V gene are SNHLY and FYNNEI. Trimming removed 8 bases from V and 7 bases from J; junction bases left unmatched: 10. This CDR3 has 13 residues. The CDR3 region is CASAGTGPGEQYF. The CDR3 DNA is TGTGCCAGCGCAGGGACAGGCCCCGGGGAGCAGTACTTC.

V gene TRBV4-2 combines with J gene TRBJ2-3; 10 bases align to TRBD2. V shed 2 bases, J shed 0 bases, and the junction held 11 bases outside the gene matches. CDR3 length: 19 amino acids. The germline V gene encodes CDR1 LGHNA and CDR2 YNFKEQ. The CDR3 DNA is TGTGCCAGCAGCCAACATCCGAGACTAGCGGGTCAGAGCACAGATACGCAGTATTTT. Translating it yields CASSQHPRLAGQSTDTQYF.

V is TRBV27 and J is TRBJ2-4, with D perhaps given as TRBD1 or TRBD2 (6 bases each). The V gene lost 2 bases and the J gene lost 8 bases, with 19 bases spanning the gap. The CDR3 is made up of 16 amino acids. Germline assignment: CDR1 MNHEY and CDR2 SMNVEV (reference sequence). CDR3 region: CASSLIQTGGSDIQYF. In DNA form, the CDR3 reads TGTGCCAGCAGTTTAATACAAACCGGGGGCAGCGACATTCAGTACTTC.

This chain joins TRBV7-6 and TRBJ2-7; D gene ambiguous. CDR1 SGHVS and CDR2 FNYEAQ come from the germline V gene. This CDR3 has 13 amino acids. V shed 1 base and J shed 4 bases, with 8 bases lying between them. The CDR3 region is CASSLGASYEQYF. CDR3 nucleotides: TGTGCCAGCAGCTTAGGAGCGTCGTACGAGCAGTACTTC. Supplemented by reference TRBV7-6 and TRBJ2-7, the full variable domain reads GAGVSQSPRYKVTKRGQDVALRCDPISGHVSLYWYRQALGQGPEFLTYFNYEAQQDKSGLPNDRFSAERPEGSISTLTIQRTEQRDSAMYRCASSLGASYEQYFGPGTRLTVT.

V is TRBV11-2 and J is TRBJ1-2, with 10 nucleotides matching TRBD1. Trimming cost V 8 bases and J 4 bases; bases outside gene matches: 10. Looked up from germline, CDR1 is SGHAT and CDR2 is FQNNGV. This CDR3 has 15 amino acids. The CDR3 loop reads CASRRTGGPPYGYTF. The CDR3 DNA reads TGTGCCAGCCGCCGGACAGGGGGACCCCCCTATGGCTACACCTTC.

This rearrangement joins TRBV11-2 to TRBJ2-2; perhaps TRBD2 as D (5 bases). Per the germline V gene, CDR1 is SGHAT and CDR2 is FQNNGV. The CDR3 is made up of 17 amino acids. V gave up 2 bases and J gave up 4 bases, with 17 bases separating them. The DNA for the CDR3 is TGTGCCAGCAGCTTATTGTCCGGGATTCTAAGCACCGGGGAGCTGTTTTTT. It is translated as CASSLLSGILSTGELFF.

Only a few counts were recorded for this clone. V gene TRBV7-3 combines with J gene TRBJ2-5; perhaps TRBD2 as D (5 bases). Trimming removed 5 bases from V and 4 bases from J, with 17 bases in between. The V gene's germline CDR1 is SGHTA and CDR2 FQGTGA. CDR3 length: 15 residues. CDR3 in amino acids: CASSPFRSGTETQYF. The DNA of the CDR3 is TGTGCCAGCAGCCCCTTTCGGTCGGGAACAGAGACCCAGTACTTC.